This T cell receptor (beta chain) emerged from a study of blood T cells in healthy people across ages. This CDR3 spans 15 amino acids. J gave up 4 bases and V 1 base, and 4 bases lay outside the gene matches. Germline V gene data show CDR1 as DFQATT and CDR2 as SNEGSKA (reference sequence). Primers used in a second PCR of about 7 to 12 cycles were a sample-barcoded 5' primer and a J-beta primer mix. A single record per CDR3 protein comes from TCRdb applying MiXCR to the 5' RACE reads. This sample has 630,000 or so distinct CDR3 sequences, with about 28% found just once. This chain uses TRBV20-1 with TRBJ2-1; 10 nucleotides line up with TRBD2. Sequencing used blood. This receptor was obtained from a woman older than 75 in good health. CDR3 sequence (DNA): TGCAGTGCTAGAGCCCTACTAGCGGGGTACAATGAGCAGTTCTTC. It translates to CSARALLAGYNEQFF.